A single sample gave rise to the 3 T cell receptor beta chains below, sequenced in a study of vaccination effects on CD4 cells after COVID-19. Pools of viral peptides were used by the ViraFEST assay to expand antigen-specific CD4+ T cells ahead of sequencing. Culture lasted over 9 days before CD4+ T cell isolation. SARS-CoV-2 infected the person between March and December 2020, as confirmed by PCR. The assay was immunoSEQ multiplex PCR, and TCRdb's table has in-frame clones only and misses some. The profile shows around 25,000 clones, 65% to 80% of them singletons. What these receptors recognize is not known. The material sequenced was CD4+ T cells from PBMCs cultured with HCoV-NL63 spike peptides, taken before COVID-19 vaccination. The receptors come from a human donor who had a prior SARS-CoV-2 infection.

The chain has TRBV6-1 and TRBJ1-5; the D gene is possibly TRBD1 (6 bases). Per the germline V gene, CDR1 is MNHNS and CDR2 is SASEGT. This CDR3 is 19 amino acids long. Trimming cost V 1 base and J 5 bases, with 24 bases left between them. The CDR3 region is CASSEGGAGTSEVDQPQHF. DNA of the CDR3: TGTGCCAGCAGTGAAGGGGGGGCGGGAACCTCTGAAGTCGATCAGCCCCAGCATTTT.

The sample holds a few counts of this clone. The chain carries TRBV7-2 and TRBJ1-1, with D hard to call. In germline, CDR1 is SGHTA, CDR2 FQGNSA. Between the trimmed V and J ends, which lost 1 base and 6 bases, there was a span of 12 bases. CDR3 length: 14 amino acids. The CDR3 DNA reads TGTGCCAGCAGCTTAGGAGGGAGTGAAGCTGAAGCTTTCTTT. It is translated as CASSLGGSEAEAFF.

V and J are TRBV7-9 and TRBJ1-5, with 8 bases lining up with TRBD1. Germline V gene data show CDR1 as SEHNR and CDR2 as FQNEAQ (reference sequence). V was pared by 5 bases and J by 3 bases, with 6 bases of the junction left unmatched. The CDR3 covers 15 residues. The CDR3 coding sequence is TGTGCCAGCAGCCAGGGGACAGGCCACAATCAGCCCCAGCATTTT. Protein product: CASSQGTGHNQPQHF.